This T cell receptor (beta chain) emerged from a study of CD8 T cells in ankylosing spondylitis. Germline lookup yields CDR1 SGHTA and CDR2 FQGNSA. V was trimmed by 6 bases and J by 4 bases, leaving 18 bases between them. The CDR3 has 16 amino acids. MiXCR, applied by TCRdb to the 5' RACE reads, yields one record per CDR3 protein. The repertoire holds around 39,000 distinct CDR3 sequences, with approximately 9.9% as singletons. This clonotype appeared many times. The clonotype originates from a male donor with ankylosing spondylitis. The sequenced sample was synovial fluid, either unsorted or a sorted T cell fraction (not recorded which). This rearrangement joins TRBV7-2 to TRBJ2-2, with a possible D match to TRBD2 (6 bases). The CDR3 nucleotides read TGTGCCAGCAGTCTAGCCCCGGGACTGTTCACCGGGGAGCTGTTTTTT. Translation: CASSLAPGLFTGELFF.